The T cell receptor (beta chain) under discussion was sequenced for a study of blood T cell repertoires in COVID-19. Overall study: Nucleic acid was either cDNA or gDNA, and it came from T cells, B-cell-depleted T cells, or PBMCs.

The CDR3 extends over 15 amino acids. V was shortened by 5 bases and J by 8 bases, with 19 bases between the two germline ends. Per germline, CDR1 MNHNY and CDR2 SVGAGI (reference sequence). Some clones are missing from TCRdb's copy, which holds only in-frame ones; the method was immunoSEQ multiplex PCR. The repertoire includes under 35,000 clones, 91% of them detected once, and 5% to 7% sits in the top ten. Sequencing input: peripheral blood. This receptor was taken from a human donor in a cohort sampled during active COVID-19. The rearrangement uses TRBV6-6 and TRBJ1-3, with unresolved D. CDR3 in amino acids: CASSRAGLTGDTIYF. The CDR3 DNA is TGTGCCAGCAGTCGAGCCGGACTCACGGGAGACACCATATATTTT.